The 16 T cell receptor beta chains below come from one sample, sequenced in a study of T cells in Graves' hyperthyroidism and ophthalmopathy. RNA transcripts gave rise to amplified TCR beta CDR3 regions. RT-PCR in the first round (using the HTBI primer set) targeted the TCR CDR3. TCRdb re-called the multiplex PCR reads with MiXCR, one entry per CDR3 protein. The sample shows roughly 400,000 distinct CDR3 sequences, approximately 25% of them seen only once. Sequenced: blood. These receptors all come from a man between 45 and 60 years old with Graves' hyperthyroidism.

This clonotype has more than one count but fewer than ten. The rearrangement uses TRBV28 and TRBJ2-7; 7 bases match TRBD1. Germline-derived CDR1 and CDR2 are MDHEN and SYDVKM. This CDR3 spans 15 amino acids. The ends lost 6 bases at V and 6 bases at J; junction bases unmatched: 14. CDR3 nucleotides: TGTGCCAGCAGATCCACAGGGGTTTCGGTTGGCGAGCAGTACTTC. Translated, it gives CASRSTGVSVGEQYF. Full variable domain (missing parts from reference TRBV28 and TRBJ2-7): DVKVTQSSRYLVKRTGEKVFLECVQDMDHENMFWYRQDPGLGLRLIYFSYDVKMKEKGDIPEGYSVSREKKERFSLILESASTNQTSMYLCASRSTGVSVGEQYFGPGTRLTVT.

This clonotype was counted between two and nine times. J is TRBJ2-7 and V is TRBV28; 9 nucleotides line up with TRBD1. J was trimmed by 1 base and V by 5 bases; bases with no gene match: 6. In germline, CDR1 is MDHEN, CDR2 SYDVKM. This CDR3 has 15 amino acids. The CDR3 nucleotides read TGTGCCAGCAGTGCTTCGACAGGGGGTTCCTACGAGCAGTACTTC. Translation gives CASSASTGGSYEQYF.

This clonotype came up a few times. J is TRBJ2-7 and V is TRBV29-1, with no clear D. The CDR3 spans 15 residues. Trimming took 6 bases from V and 4 from J, leaving 22 bases between them. In germline, CDR1 is SQVTM, CDR2 ANQGSEA. The CDR3 region has the DNA TGCAGCGTGCAAGCAGACACCCCGTTTTTATACGAGCAGTACTTC. Protein product: CSVQADTPFLYEQYF.

This rearrangement joins TRBV30 to TRBJ2-1; a weak D match, TRBD1 (5 bases). Germline CDR1 GTSNPN, CDR2 SVGIG (reference sequence). The CDR3 is 12 amino acids. Trimming removed 2 bases from V and 10 bases from J, with 12 bases in between. CDR3 loop: CAWSTGTYEQFF. CDR3 coding DNA: TGTGCCTGGAGTACAGGAACCTACGAGCAGTTCTTC.

The V and J genes are TRBV5-1 and TRBJ2-1, with TRBD2 matching 12 bases. Germline CDR1 SGHRS, CDR2 YFSETQ. Trimming at V came to 1 base and at J to 5 bases, leaving 7 bases not matched to a gene. The CDR3 sequence is 17 residues long. In DNA form, the CDR3 reads TGCGCCAGCAGCTTGTATTTGCTAGCGGGAGGGCACAATGAGCAGTTCTTC. This gives the protein CASSLYLLAGGHNEQFF.

This clonotype was seen many times. DNA for the CDR3: TGTGCCAGCAGCCCTAGGCCAGGGCTCACAGATACGCAGTATTTT. This gives the protein CASSPRPGLTDTQYF. V and J are TRBV7-3 and TRBJ2-3, with D perhaps TRBD1 (5 bases). The CDR3 length is 15 residues. V lost 5 bases, J lost 2 bases, and 14 bases lay in between. The germline V gene has CDR1 SGHTA and CDR2 FQGTGA.

This clonotype has only a few counts. The CDR3 DNA is TGTGCCAGCAGTTCTGCCGGGACAGGGGACTATACAGCTTTCTTT. This sequence encodes CASSSAGTGDYTAFF. The chain carries TRBV28 and TRBJ1-1, with 10 nucleotides matching TRBD1. Looked up from germline, CDR1 is MDHEN and CDR2 is SYDVKM. V trimming: 4 bases; J trimming: 10 bases; junction bases outside the gene matches: 12. The CDR3 consists of 15 residues.

The CDR3 sequence: CSGKQGMSTEAFF. Here the CDR3 DNA reads TGCAGCGGTAAACAGGGGATGTCCACTGAAGCTTTCTTT. The V gene is TRBV29-1, the J gene TRBJ1-1, with TRBD1 matching over 7 bases. Trimming removed 7 bases from V and 4 bases from J; junction bases left unmatched: 9. CDR1 and CDR2 from the germline V gene are SQVTM and ANQGSEA. The CDR3 has 13 amino acids.

A single count supports this clonotype. The rearrangement uses TRBV30 and TRBJ1-4; D not certain. CDR1 is GTSNPN and CDR2 is SVGIG in the germline V gene (reference sequence). V shed 3 bases and J shed 8 bases, with 10 bases lying between them. The CDR3 has 12 amino acids. CDR3 sequence reads: CAWSRPSEKLFF. As DNA, the CDR3 is TGTGCCTGGAGCCGGCCGTCGGAAAAACTGTTTTTT.

The chain carries TRBV3-1 and TRBJ2-1; D uncertain. CDR3 length: 15 residues. Germline V gives CDR1 LGHDT, CDR2 YNNKEL (reference sequence). Trimming left V 2 bases short and J 9 bases short, with 17 bases between. The CDR3 nucleotides are TGTGCCAGCAGCCAATCGAACGCAGCGTTCGCTGAGCAGTTCTTC. Translated: CASSQSNAAFAEQFF.

A note on this clonotype: This could be a read error, since a much larger clone is one nucleotide away. V gene TRBV30 combines with J gene TRBJ1-2; D is undetermined. Germline CDR1 reads GTSNPN; CDR2 reads SVGIG (reference sequence). The CDR3 spans 12 residues. CDR3 protein: CAWTPLGYGHTF. The CDR3 region has the DNA TGTGCCTGGACCCCCCTCGGCTATGGCCACACCTTC.

This clonotype was seen many times. The chain employs TRBV12-3 or TRBV12-4 and TRBJ1-1; D gene uncertain. CDR3 size: 16 residues. V was clipped by 1 base and J by 4 bases, with 16 bases between them. The CDR3 spells CASSLGPSVWGTEAFF. CDR3 in DNA: TGTGCCAGCAGTTTAGGACCCAGCGTTTGGGGCACTGAAGCTTTCTTT.

The CDR3 loop is CASSSRGTANYGYTF. The CDR3 nucleotides read TGCGCCAGCAGCTCCCGCGGGACAGCGAACTATGGCTACACCTTC. This sequence joins TRBV5-1 and TRBJ1-2, with TRBD1 matching 7 bases. Losses at the gene ends were 3 bases for V and 2 bases for J; bases not matched to a gene: 7. CDR1 is SGHRS, CDR2 YFSETQ, per germline. CDR3 length: 15 residues. Using reference TRBV5-1 and TRBJ1-2 for the parts outside the CDR3, the full variable domain is KAGVTQTPRYLIKTRGQQVTLSCSPISGHRSVSWYQQTPGQGLQFLFEYFSETQRNKGNFPGRFSGRQFSNSRSEMNVSTLELGDSALYLCASSSRGTANYGYTFGSGTRLTVV.

This clonotype was counted ten times or more. The chain recombines TRBV7-9 with TRBJ2-5, with TRBD2 matching 7 bases. Germline assignment: CDR1 SEHNR and CDR2 FQNEAQ (reference sequence). V dropped 3 bases and J dropped 5; count of bases not matched to a gene: 12. The CDR3 is made up of 16 amino acids. In DNA, the CDR3 is TGTGCCAGCAGCTTGAGACTAGCCCTCGGAGGGGAGACCCAGTACTTC. Translation gives CASSLRLALGGETQYF.

This clonotype was detected only a few times. V is TRBV14 and J is TRBJ2-3; TRBD2 matches at 13 bases. Losses at the gene ends were 4 bases for V and 4 bases for J; bases not matched to a gene: 14. The V gene's germline CDR1 is SGHDN and CDR2 FVKESK. CDR3 size: 19 residues. For the CDR3, the DNA is TGTGCCAGCAGCCCCGGACTAGCGGGAGCGTATCCCGGAGCAGATACGCAGTATTTT. This encodes CASSPGLAGAYPGADTQYF.

The V gene is TRBV6-1, the J gene TRBJ1-6; tentative D call: TRBD1 (5 bases). The V end lost 6 bases, the J end lost 8 bases, and 20 bases lay between the germline ends. Germline lookup yields CDR1 MNHNS and CDR2 SASEGT. This CDR3 is built from 16 residues. The CDR3 DNA follows: TGTGCCAGCAGCCTAGTGGGCCCGGGGGGAGATTCACCCCTCCACTTT. This codes for CASSLVGPGGDSPLHF.